A selection of T cell receptor beta chains follows, all from one sample in a study of shared clonotypes between healthy human individuals. Sequencing used immunoSEQ multiplex PCR; TCRdb keeps in-frame clones, though not all of them. In the table there are some 2.1 million clones, 95% of which are singletons. The sequencing input was naive CD4+ T cells sorted from blood. The origin of the receptors is a man aged 18 to 35 in good health. CDR3s include the opening cysteine and the closing phenylalanine or tryptophan. D genes are given only for firm matches. Expanded clones are given a class, and other clones once, few, many or no size at all.

cdr3_aa: CASRQGTEAFF; cdr3_nt: TGTGCCAGCCGACAGGGGACTGAAGCTTTCTTT; d_call: TRBD1; clone_size: NA; j_call: TRBJ1-1; v_call: TRBV7-9
cdr3_aa: CASSLSRTPGGYTF; cdr3_nt: TGCGCCAGCAGCTTGAGTAGGACCCCTGGCGGCTACACCTTC; d_call: NA; clone_size: NA; j_call: TRBJ1-2; v_call: TRBV5-1
cdr3_aa: CASTPGTGGIGYGYTF; cdr3_nt: TGCGCCAGCACCCCTGGGACAGGGGGTATCGGCTATGGCTACACCTTC; d_call: TRBD1; clone_size: NA; j_call: TRBJ1-2; v_call: TRBV5-1
cdr3_aa: CASSLGGRLYEQYF; cdr3_nt: TGTGCCAGCAGTCTGGGGGGGCGCCTCTACGAGCAGTACTTC; d_call: NA; clone_size: once; j_call: TRBJ2-7; v_call: TRBV28
cdr3_aa: CASSFPLAGGGDTQYF; cdr3_nt: TGTGCCAGCAGCTTTCCACTAGCGGGAGGCGGAGATACGCAGTATTTT; d_call: TRBD2; clone_size: NA; j_call: TRBJ2-3; v_call: TRBV5-4
cdr3_aa: CASRSPGGNNQPQHF; cdr3_nt: TGTGCCAGCAGGTCCCCCGGGGGGAACAATCAGCCCCAGCATTTT; d_call: NA; clone_size: NA; j_call: TRBJ1-5; v_call: TRBV28
cdr3_aa: CASSLPGLADYEQYF; cdr3_nt: TGTGCCAGCTCACTACCGGGACTAGCGGACTACGAGCAGTACTTC; d_call: TRBD2; clone_size: NA; j_call: TRBJ2-7; v_call: TRBV18
cdr3_aa: CASRPGQGGDSPLHF; cdr3_nt: TGTGCCAGCAGGCCGGGACAGGGGGGTGATTCACCCCTCCACTTT; d_call: TRBD1; clone_size: NA; j_call: TRBJ1-6; v_call: TRBV6-1
cdr3_aa: CASSPLTGETQYF; cdr3_nt: TGTGCCAGCTCACCACTAACGGGAGAGACCCAGTACTTC; d_call: NA; clone_size: NA; j_call: TRBJ2-5; v_call: TRBV18
cdr3_aa: CATRGQETQYF; cdr3_nt: TGTGCCACCCGTGGGCAAGAGACCCAGTACTTC; d_call: NA; clone_size: NA; j_call: TRBJ2-5; v_call: TRBV10-3
cdr3_aa: CASSSAQTGNAEAFF; cdr3_nt: TGTGCCAGCAGCTCCGCCCAGACAGGTAACGCTGAAGCTTTCTTT; d_call: NA; clone_size: NA; j_call: TRBJ1-1; v_call: TRBV7-9
cdr3_aa: CASSRQGQNTGELFF; cdr3_nt: TGTGCCAGCTCACGACAGGGACAGAACACCGGGGAGCTGTTTTTT; d_call: TRBD1; clone_size: NA; j_call: TRBJ2-2; v_call: TRBV18
cdr3_aa: CATSRARLAGGPRSETQYF; cdr3_nt: TGTGCCACCAGCAGAGCAAGACTAGCGGGAGGGCCGCGATCAGAGACCCAGTACTTC; d_call: TRBD2; clone_size: NA; j_call: TRBJ2-5; v_call: TRBV15
cdr3_aa: CASRYSTGDYGYTF; cdr3_nt: TGCGCCAGCAGATATTCCACAGGGGACTATGGCTACACCTTC; d_call: TRBD1; clone_size: once; j_call: TRBJ1-2; v_call: TRBV5-1
cdr3_aa: CASSSAVANYGYTF; cdr3_nt: TGTGCCAGCAGTTCGGCAGTAGCTAACTATGGCTACACCTTC; d_call: NA; clone_size: once; j_call: TRBJ1-2; v_call: TRBV27
cdr3_aa: CASSPGRNPYEQYF; cdr3_nt: TGTGCCAGCAGCCCGGGGCGAAACCCCTACGAGCAGTACTTC; d_call: NA; clone_size: NA; j_call: TRBJ2-7; v_call: TRBV9
cdr3_aa: CASSKQGPRTGELFF; cdr3_nt: TGTGCCAGTAGTAAACAGGGCCCTCGGACCGGGGAGCTGTTTTTT; d_call: NA; clone_size: once; j_call: TRBJ2-2; v_call: TRBV19
cdr3_aa: CASSAGQAEETQYF; cdr3_nt: TGTGCCAGCAGCGCGGGACAGGCCGAAGAGACCCAGTACTTC; d_call: TRBD1; clone_size: once; j_call: TRBJ2-5; v_call: TRBV9
cdr3_aa: CASSVGLQTYEQYF; cdr3_nt: TGTGCCAGCAGCGTAGGGCTGCAAACCTACGAGCAGTACTTC; d_call: NA; clone_size: NA; j_call: TRBJ2-7; v_call: TRBV9
cdr3_aa: CASALVPQGPATNEKLFF; cdr3_nt: TGTGCTAGTGCCTTAGTCCCGCAGGGACCTGCAACTAATGAAAAACTGTTTTTT; d_call: NA; clone_size: NA; j_call: TRBJ1-4; v_call: TRBV12-5
cdr3_aa: CSVEMDRGPRRTEAFF; cdr3_nt: TGCAGCGTTGAAATGGACAGGGGGCCGCGGCGCACTGAAGCTTTCTTT; d_call: TRBD1; clone_size: NA; j_call: TRBJ1-1; v_call: TRBV29-1
cdr3_aa: CASTKRATGELFF; cdr3_nt: TGTGCCAGTACAAAGAGGGCCACCGGGGAGCTGTTTTTT; d_call: NA; clone_size: NA; j_call: TRBJ2-2; v_call: TRBV19
cdr3_aa: CATSRDTDTQYF; cdr3_nt: TGTGCCACCAGCAGAGACACAGATACGCAGTATTTT; d_call: NA; clone_size: few; j_call: TRBJ2-3; v_call: TRBV15
cdr3_aa: CAIGTVGFTGELFF; cdr3_nt: TGTGCCATCGGGACGGTGGGGTTTACCGGGGAGCTGTTTTTT; d_call: NA; clone_size: NA; j_call: TRBJ2-2; v_call: TRBV10-3
cdr3_aa: CASSLVTYEQYF; cdr3_nt: TGTGCCAGCAGCTTAGTAACCTACGAGCAGTACTTC; d_call: NA; clone_size: NA; j_call: TRBJ2-7; v_call: TRBV7-9
cdr3_aa: CASSLAGGNEQFF; cdr3_nt: TGTGCCAGCAGCTTGGCAGGGGGGAATGAGCAGTTCTTC; d_call: NA; clone_size: NA; j_call: TRBJ2-1; v_call: TRBV5-4
cdr3_aa: CASSPNRGSAFQETQYF; cdr3_nt: TGTGCCAGCTCACCAAACCGAGGCAGCGCTTTCCAAGAGACCCAGTACTTC; d_call: NA; clone_size: NA; j_call: TRBJ2-5; v_call: TRBV18
cdr3_aa: CASSLVGIAETQYF; cdr3_nt: TGCGCCAGCAGCTTGGTGGGGATAGCAGAGACCCAGTACTTC; d_call: NA; clone_size: once; j_call: TRBJ2-5; v_call: TRBV5-1
cdr3_aa: CASSQTQSSYEQYF; cdr3_nt: TGTGCCAGCTCACAGACTCAGAGCTCCTACGAGCAGTACTTC; d_call: NA; clone_size: NA; j_call: TRBJ2-7; v_call: TRBV18
cdr3_aa: CASTAPGRGNTIYF; cdr3_nt: TGTGCCAGCACCGCCCCAGGGAGAGGAAACACCATATATTTT; d_call: NA; clone_size: NA; j_call: TRBJ1-3; v_call: TRBV28
cdr3_aa: CASSPPSENYGYTF; cdr3_nt: TGTGCCAGCTCACCACCGTCGGAAAACTATGGCTACACCTTC; d_call: NA; clone_size: NA; j_call: TRBJ1-2; v_call: TRBV18
cdr3_aa: CASSEVGTQYF; cdr3_nt: TGTGCCAGCAGTGAGGTTGGTACGCAGTATTTT; d_call: NA; clone_size: NA; j_call: TRBJ2-3; v_call: TRBV25-1
cdr3_aa: CASSYSGGVETQYF; cdr3_nt: TGTGCCAGCAGTTACTCGGGGGGCGTCGAGACCCAGTACTTC; d_call: NA; clone_size: NA; j_call: TRBJ2-5; v_call: TRBV6-5
cdr3_aa: CASSLIGGRGSSYNSPLHF; cdr3_nt: TGTGCCAGCAGCCTCATCGGTGGCAGGGGAAGCTCCTATAATTCACCCCTCCACTTT; d_call: NA; clone_size: few; j_call: TRBJ1-6; v_call: TRBV5-4
cdr3_aa: CASRTQGSSYEQYF; cdr3_nt: TGTGCCAGCAGAACTCAGGGGAGCTCCTACGAGCAGTACTTC; d_call: NA; clone_size: NA; j_call: TRBJ2-7; v_call: TRBV28
cdr3_aa: CASSLVSSPLARGNQPQHF; cdr3_nt: TGTGCCAGCAGCTTAGTTAGCAGCCCTTTAGCCCGAGGCAATCAGCCCCAGCATTTT; d_call: NA; clone_size: NA; j_call: TRBJ1-5; v_call: TRBV7-2